One T cell receptor (beta chain) is described in this entry. These data originate in a study of blood T cell repertoires in COVID-19. As for the study in general: Acute and convalescent COVID-19 specimens originated in the United States, Italy and Spain.

CDR1 and CDR2 from the germline V gene are LGHDT and YNNKEL (reference sequence). The CDR3 is 18 residues long. Trimming removed 2 bases from V and 3 bases from J; junction bases left unmatched: 15. In the original processing: Counts of nucleated cells, estimated from reference gene primer amplification, were obtained. The protocol was immunoSEQ multiplex PCR, while the TCRdb copy is restricted to in-frame clones and leaves out a portion. V and J calls and clone size are as listed in that table; D and trimming were resolved from the DNA. The sample holds tens of thousands of clones, around nine tenths seen once.

The material sequenced was peripheral blood. The sequence came from a woman older than 75 with active or convalescent COVID-19. This sequence joins TRBV3-1 (or the pseudogene TRBV3-2) and TRBJ1-2; 7 bases agree with TRBD1. The CDR3 nucleotides are TGTGCCAGCAGCCAAATAAGACCTGACAGGGATCTGGACTATGGCTACACCTTC. This translates into CASSQIRPDRDLDYGYTF.